Listed below are T cell receptor beta chains from one sample, sequenced in a study of prognosis after radiotherapy for stage I lung cancer. TCRdb reanalysed the multiplex PCR reads using MiXCR and keeps one entry per CDR3 protein. The repertoire has more than 7,500 distinct CDR3 sequences, approximately 60% of them found once; the top ten carry 15% to 25%. The sample consisted of PBMCs, taken before or after stereotactic body radiation therapy (not recorded which). These receptors were collected from a donor aged 50 or older with non-small cell lung cancer. Each CDR3 is given with its conserved first and last residue. Each record gives: CDR3 length, clone size, J gene, V gene, D gene, CDR3 DNA, CDR3 protein. A D gene is named only where the DNA matches it firmly. The size of a clone is reported for some rows only, either as once, few or many, or as a class for expanded clones.

15	NA	TRBJ2-1	TRBV12-3/TRBV12-4	NA	TGTGCCAGCGGTCCTTTTGGGGGAGGCCACAATGAGCAGTTCTTC	CASGPFGGGHNEQFF
16	NA	TRBJ2-5	TRBV15	TRBD2	TGTGCCACCATTAGCGGGAGAAGAATTTGCTTGGAGACCAAGTACTTC	CATISGRRICLETKYF
15	NA	TRBJ2-3	TRBV5-1	NA	TGCGCCAGCAGCTGGTCTGGCTGGGATTGGGATACGCAGTATTTT	CASSWSGWDWDTQYF
12	medium-sized	TRBJ2-3	TRBV6-1	NA	TGTGCCAGCGTGGCCTTCCGTAGTTTAGTGTATTTT	CASVAFRSLVYF
15	medium-sized	TRBJ1-2	TRBV6-8	NA	TGTGCCAGCAGCCGCCGGGGGGGGACTTTCTATGGCTACACCTTC	CASSRRGGTFYGYTF
15	NA	TRBJ1-2	TRBV6-5	NA	TGTGCCAGCAGTTACTCGACCCCAGGGTATGGCGGCTACACCTTC	CASSYSTPGYGGYTF
14	many	TRBJ2-7	TRBV12-3/TRBV12-4	NA	TGTGCCAGCATCGGGATATTCGTTGAATACGAGCAGTACTTC	CASIGIFVEYEQYF
14	NA	TRBJ1-2	TRBV6-2/TRBV6-3	NA	TGTGCCAGCAGTTGGGAGGGGCCTTACTATGGCTACACCTTC	CASSWEGPYYGYTF
15	NA	TRBJ2-1	TRBV11-2	TRBD2	TGTGCCAGCAGCATAGGACTAGCGGGAGGTATTGAGCAGTTCTTC	CASSIGLAGGIEQFF
14	NA	TRBJ2-7	TRBV20-1	NA	TGCAGTGCTAGAGATCTAAGGAAGAGCTACGAGCAGTACTTC	CSARDLRKSYEQYF
13	NA	TRBJ1-2	TRBV12-3/TRBV12-4	NA	TGTGCCAGCAGTTTGGGCAAGAGCTATGGCTACACCTTC	CASSLGKSYGYTF
14	NA	TRBJ2-7	TRBV27	NA	TGTGCCAGCAGAGCAGACAGGACGACCTACGAGCAGTACTTC	CASRADRTTYEQYF
15	medium-sized	TRBJ2-1	TRBV9	TRBD1	TGTGCCAGCAGCCAGGGACAGGCTACGTACAATGAGCAGTTCTTC	CASSQGQATYNEQFF
15	NA	TRBJ2-7	TRBV20-1	NA	TGCAGTGCTAGAGATATTGAGGACTCCCAGGGGGAGCAGTACTTC	CSARDIEDSQGEQYF
15	NA	TRBJ1-6	TRBV4-1	NA	TGCGCCAGCAGCCAAGATCGGGCAGTGAACTCACCCCTCCACTTT	CASSQDRAVNSPLHF
16	NA	TRBJ2-5	TRBV5-1	NA	TGCGCCAGCAGCTTGGGGAGGGGCCAACTACAGGAGACCCAGTGCTTC	CASSLGRGQLQETQCF
16	once	TRBJ1-1	TRBV29-1	NA	TGCAGCGCCTCCACGGGACACAAGCGCCGGAACACTGAAGCTTTCTTT	CSASTGHKRRNTEAFF
13	once	TRBJ1-3	TRBV12-3/TRBV12-4	NA	TGTGCCAGCAGTAGATGGGACAGAAACACCATATATTTT	CASSRWDRNTIYF
13	NA	TRBJ2-2	TRBV20-1	NA	TGCAGTGCTCAGACTGGTAGGACCGGGGAGCTGTTTTTT	CSAQTGRTGELFF
16	medium-sized	TRBJ2-7	TRBV28	TRBD1	TGTGCCAGCATCCCCCATGGAGACAGGGTGTCCTACGAGCAGTACTTC	CASIPHGDRVSYEQYF
14	NA	TRBJ1-1	TRBV19	NA	TGTGCCACCAAACCCCAACATACCACCCTAAAAGCTTTCTTT	CATKPQHTTLKAFF
11	NA	TRBJ2-2	TRBV20-1	NA	TGCAGTGCGCGGTCGGTCGGGGAGCTGTTTTTT	CSARSVGELFF
15	many	TRBJ1-5	TRBV5-6	NA	TGTGCCAGCAGCCAACTTGGGGGTAGCAATCAGCCCCAGCATTTT	CASSQLGGSNQPQHF
14	many	TRBJ1-5	TRBV5-5	NA	TGTGCCAGCAGCGAGGGACTCTACAATCAGCCCCAGCATTTT	CASSEGLYNQPQHF
16	NA	TRBJ2-3	TRBV28	TRBD2	TGTGCCAGCAGTTCGATTAGCGGGGTTGGAGCATATACGCAGTATTTT	CASSSISGVGAYTQYF
15	NA	TRBJ2-3	TRBV9	NA	TGTGCCAGCAGCGTAGACGTCTATTCCGGAGATACGCAGTATTTT	CASSVDVYSGDTQYF
15	many	TRBJ2-1	TRBV7-2	TRBD2	TGTGCCAGCAGCTCCGGACTAGCGGGAGGCAATGAGCAGTTCTTC	CASSSGLAGGNEQFF
15	medium-sized	TRBJ1-6	TRBV4-1	TRBD1	TGCGCCAGCAGCCAAGAAGGGACAGGGGTGACACCCCTCCACTTT	CASSQEGTGVTPLHF
19	NA	TRBJ2-1	TRBV6-1	TRBD2	TGTGCCAGCAGTGGGACTAGCGGAGCGTCCACCCTCTCCTACAATGAGCAGTTCTTC	CASSGTSGASTLSYNEQFF
15	medium-sized	TRBJ1-5	TRBV11-2	NA	TGTGCCAGCAGCTTAGACCAGGGGCTCTCGCAGCCCCAGCATTTT	CASSLDQGLSQPQHF
16	NA	TRBJ2-7	TRBV7-9	NA	TGTGCCAGCAGCTTAGCCCTTGGCGTATCGTTCTACGAGCAGTACTTC	CASSLALGVSFYEQYF
16	once	TRBJ1-1	TRBV7-2	TRBD1	TGTGCCAGCAGCCGGTGGACAGGGGGAGGGAACACTGAAGCTTTCTTT	CASSRWTGGGNTEAFF
17	NA	TRBJ1-6	TRBV6-5	NA	TGTGCCAGCAGTTATTGGGCAGGGTCAGGACAGAATTCACCCCTCCACTTT	CASSYWAGSGQNSPLHF
15	NA	TRBJ2-7	TRBV6-5	NA	TGTGCCAGCAGTTACTCCTCGGCCTTTCCCTACGAGCAGTACTTC	CASSYSSAFPYEQYF
14	medium-sized	TRBJ2-2	TRBV6-5	NA	TGTGCCAGCAGTTATGGGGTCATCACCGGGGAGCTGTTTTTT	CASSYGVITGELFF
14	NA	TRBJ2-2	TRBV12-3/TRBV12-4	NA	TGTGCCAGCAGGAAACTAGATTACACCGGGGAGCTGTTTTTT	CASRKLDYTGELFF
14	NA	TRBJ1-2	TRBV19	NA	TGTGCCAGTAGTATAGACGCCCGGGGAGGTGGCTACACCTTC	CASSIDARGGGYTF
13	medium-sized	TRBJ2-1	TRBV19	NA	TGTGCCACCGTGGAGGGGGGTTACAATGAGCAGTTCTTC	CATVEGGYNEQFF
18	medium-sized	TRBJ1-4	TRBV6-2/TRBV6-3	TRBD1	TGTGCCAGCAGTACCTTGACAGGGATAGGGGCAACTAATGAAAAACTGTTTTTT	CASSTLTGIGATNEKLFF
14	few	TRBJ2-3	TRBV5-4	NA	TGTGCCAGCAGCACGGACCGGGGGTTAGATACGCAGTATTTT	CASSTDRGLDTQYF
16	NA	TRBJ2-2	TRBV5-6	NA	TGTGCCAGCAGCTTCCGGACAGTGGGGTACGCCGGGGAGCTGTTTTTT	CASSFRTVGYAGELFF
13	medium-sized	TRBJ2-7	TRBV30	TRBD2	TGTGCCTGGAGCGGGGGGGTCACCTACGAGCAGTACTTC	CAWSGGVTYEQYF
14	NA	TRBJ1-2	TRBV7-9	TRBD1	TGCGCCAGCAGCCAAGCCCGACAGGGTCTCGGCTACACCTTC	CASSQARQGLGYTF
14	once	TRBJ2-1	TRBV10-3	NA	TGTGCCATCAGTGGTAATACAGGATTCAATGAGCAGTTCTTC	CAISGNTGFNEQFF
16	medium-sized	TRBJ2-1	TRBV20-1	NA	TGCAGTGCTCCAGGGGAAGGGGGGGGGAGAAGGAATGAGCAGTTCTTC	CSAPGEGGGRRNEQFF
13	medium-sized	TRBJ2-5	TRBV9	NA	TGTGCCAGCAGCGTAGAGGGGATCGAGACCCAGTACTTC	CASSVEGIETQYF
16	NA	TRBJ2-2	TRBV7-2	TRBD1	TGTGCCAGCAGACCCACCCGGGCAGGGGGTACCGGGGAGCTGTTTTTT	CASRPTRAGGTGELFF